This note documents a single T cell receptor beta chain sequence. Germline V gene sequence: CDR1 SEHNR, CDR2 FQNEAQ (reference sequence). This CDR3 is built from 15 residues. V was shortened by 3 bases and J by 5 bases, with 11 bases between the two germline ends. Via MiXCR, TCRdb re-called the RT-PCR reads, giving one row per CDR3 protein. Here the sample spans about 540,000 distinct CDR3 sequences, 20% to 25% being singletons. The source of the sample is a study of response to subunit inactivated influenza vaccine. This sample was shared with a second study, whose subject was T cells expressing NK-cell markers. From that paper: UMIs were included in TCR beta cDNA generated by 5'RACE template switching. From sorted CD3+CD56+NKG2C+, CD3+CD56+NKG2C- and CD3+CD56-NKG2C+ T cells came the TCR beta repertoires. Out of eight donors sequenced, seven tested HCMV-seropositive and the remaining one seronegative.

Sequences were derived from CD4+ T cells sorted from PBMCs, sampled 12 days after vaccination. The rearrangement uses TRBV7-9 and TRBJ1-6; D not resolved. This clonotype originated in a man aged 50-60 years who received an inactivated influenza vaccine. CDR3 sequence: CASSFFLAHNSPLHF. CDR3 nucleotides: TGTGCCAGCAGCTTTTTTCTAGCGCATAATTCACCCCTCCACTTT.